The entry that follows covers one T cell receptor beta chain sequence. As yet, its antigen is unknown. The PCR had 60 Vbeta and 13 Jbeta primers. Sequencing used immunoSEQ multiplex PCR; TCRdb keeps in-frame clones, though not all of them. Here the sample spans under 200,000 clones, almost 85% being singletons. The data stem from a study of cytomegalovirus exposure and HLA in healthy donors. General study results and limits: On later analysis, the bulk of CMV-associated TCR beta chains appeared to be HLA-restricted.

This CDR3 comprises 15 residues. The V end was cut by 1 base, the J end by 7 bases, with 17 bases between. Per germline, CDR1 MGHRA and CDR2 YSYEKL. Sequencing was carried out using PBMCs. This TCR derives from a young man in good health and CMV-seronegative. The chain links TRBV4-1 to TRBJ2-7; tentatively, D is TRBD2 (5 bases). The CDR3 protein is CASSQGPGLPGEQYF. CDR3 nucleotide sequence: TGCGCCAGCAGCCAAGGGCCCGGGCTCCCGGGGGAGCAGTACTTC.